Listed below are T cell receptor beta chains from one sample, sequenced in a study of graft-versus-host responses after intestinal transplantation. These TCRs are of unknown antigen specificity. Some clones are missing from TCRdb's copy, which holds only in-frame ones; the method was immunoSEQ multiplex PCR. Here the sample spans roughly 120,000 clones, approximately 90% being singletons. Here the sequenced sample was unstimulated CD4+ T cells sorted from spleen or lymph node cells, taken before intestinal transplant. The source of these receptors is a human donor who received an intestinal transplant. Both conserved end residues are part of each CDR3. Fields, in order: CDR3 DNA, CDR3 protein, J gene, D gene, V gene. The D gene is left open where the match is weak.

DNA: TGTGCCAGTAGGGGGACAGGGAACGGCGCTGAAGCTTTCTTT
CDR3: CASRGTGNGAEAFF
J: TRBJ1-1
D: TRBD1
V: TRBV19

DNA: TGCGCCAGCAGCTTGGGGGACAGGGGCGGCTACAATGAGCAGTTCTTC
CDR3: CASSLGDRGGYNEQFF
J: TRBJ2-1
D: TRBD1
V: TRBV5-1

DNA: TGTGCCAGCATAGGAGGGGCCGGGGAGCTGTTTTTT
CDR3: CASIGGAGELFF
J: TRBJ2-2
D: .
V: TRBV6-5

DNA: TGTGCCAGCAGTTACGGAGGTGGCTACACCTTC
CDR3: CASSYGGGYTF
J: TRBJ1-2
D: .
V: TRBV6-5

DNA: TGTGCCAGCAGCTTAGATAAGCAGGGGGCTGTAGATACGCAGTATTTT
CDR3: CASSLDKQGAVDTQYF
J: TRBJ2-3
D: TRBD1
V: TRBV7-9

DNA: TGCGCCAGCAGTGGGACACCCTCGAACACTGAAGCTTTCTTT
CDR3: CASSGTPSNTEAFF
J: TRBJ1-1
D: .
V: TRBV5-1

DNA: TGTGCCAGCAGCGTAAATCGTCAGGGCGAGCAGTACTTC
CDR3: CASSVNRQGEQYF
J: TRBJ2-7
D: .
V: TRBV9

DNA: TGTGTCAGCAGTTACCGGGACAGGGTGACTGAAGCTTTCTTT
CDR3: CVSSYRDRVTEAFF
J: TRBJ1-1
D: TRBD1
V: TRBV6-5

DNA: TGTGCCTGGGGACAGGGATCTGAAGCTTTCTTT
CDR3: CAWGQGSEAFF
J: TRBJ1-1
D: TRBD1
V: TRBV30

DNA: TGTGCCAGCAGCACAAGCGCCGGGACAGGGACATACACCATATATTTT
CDR3: CASSTSAGTGTYTIYF
J: TRBJ1-3
D: TRBD1
V: TRBV9

DNA: TGTGCCAGCAAGGGTAGTAGCGGCACAGATACGCAGTATTTT
CDR3: CASKGSSGTDTQYF
J: TRBJ2-3
D: .
V: TRBV27

DNA: TGTGCCAGCAGCTTATTGGGACAGGGGGCTCATGGCTACACCTTC
CDR3: CASSLLGQGAHGYTF
J: TRBJ1-2
D: TRBD1
V: TRBV7-2

DNA: TGTGCCAGCAGTGGCGAAGGGACAGGGGTTGAAAAACTGTTTTTT
CDR3: CASSGEGTGVEKLFF
J: TRBJ1-4
D: TRBD1
V: TRBV28

DNA: TGTGCCAGCAGCCGGGACAGGGGCTCAGATACGCAGTATTTT
CDR3: CASSRDRGSDTQYF
J: TRBJ2-3
D: TRBD1
V: TRBV2

DNA: TGTGCCAGCAGCTTGCGTCATCAGCCCCAGCATTTT
CDR3: CASSLRHQPQHF
J: TRBJ1-5
D: .
V: TRBV5-8

DNA: TGTGCCAGCAGTTATTTACCCGGACAGACCTATGGCTACACCTTC
CDR3: CASSYLPGQTYGYTF
J: TRBJ1-2
D: .
V: TRBV6-5

DNA: TGTGCCAGTAAAGGGACAGGGAGCAATCAGCCCCAGCATTTT
CDR3: CASKGTGSNQPQHF
J: TRBJ1-5
D: TRBD1
V: TRBV19

DNA: TGTGCCAGCAGCCCGACAGGGAGACAAGCTTTCTTT
CDR3: CASSPTGRQAFF
J: TRBJ1-1
D: TRBD1
V: TRBV7-6

DNA: TGCGCCAGCAGCCTCCCGACAGTCCTGGAAACCCAGTACTTC
CDR3: CASSLPTVLETQYF
J: TRBJ2-5
D: .
V: TRBV5-1

DNA: TGTGCCAGCAGTTATAGGGGTTTGGATGAGCAGTTCTTC
CDR3: CASSYRGLDEQFF
J: TRBJ2-1
D: .
V: TRBV6-5

DNA: TGTGCCAGCAGTGAATATGGAGCGGTGGGCGAGCAGTACTTC
CDR3: CASSEYGAVGEQYF
J: TRBJ2-7
D: .
V: TRBV6-1

DNA: TGTGCCAGTCTTGGACAGGCCTATGGCTACACCTTC
CDR3: CASLGQAYGYTF
J: TRBJ1-2
D: TRBD1
V: TRBV19

DNA: TGTGCCAGCAGTTTATCCGGGGGGCCCCAGCATTTT
CDR3: CASSLSGGPQHF
J: TRBJ1-5
D: .
V: TRBV27

DNA: TGTGCCAGCAGCGTAGGCAGTTTGAACACTGAAGCTTTCTTT
CDR3: CASSVGSLNTEAFF
J: TRBJ1-1
D: .
V: TRBV9